This T cell receptor (beta chain) derives from a study of regulatory T cells in long-lasting Graves disease. Arm-PCR of CDR3 regions and iRepertoire HTBI primers were the basis on which TCR beta libraries were built. MiXCR, run by TCRdb on the multiplex PCR reads, gives a single entry per CDR3 protein. The sample lists some 450,000 distinct CDR3 sequences, over 15% occurring once. Study conclusions and caveats: Favored usage of TRBV28, TRBJ1-2 and TRBJ2-5 was recorded in persistent disease. Among the persistent patients, 2,741 public clonotypes were shared, more than the approximately 1,000 shared among new patients.

Stated time point: newly diagnosed GD, antithyroid drugs for less than 3 months. The TCR library was made from RNA that had been extracted from PBMCs in TRIzol. The authors drew 7.5 to 10 milliliters of peripheral blood into EDTA tubes. With regard to this clonotype: What it binds is not known. The junction shows a germline mismatch at one end, possibly a read error.

Germline loops: CDR1 LNHDA, CDR2 SQIVND (reference sequence). The CDR3 has 16 amino acids. This same sample was also part of a study on T cells in Graves' hyperthyroidism and ophthalmopathy. That work adds: Hyperthyroidism was newly diagnosed in patients aged 18 to 65 (duration under 2 months).

The sequence was collected from a woman aged 25 to 39 with Graves disease. The sample here was peripheral blood mononuclear cells (PBMCs), taken at new diagnosis, from a patient treated with antithyroid drugs. The rearrangement joins TRBV19 to TRBJ2-3; no clear D. CDR3 amino acids: CASGIGYFRAEDTQYF. The CDR3 nucleotides are TGTGCCAGTGGTATTGGGTATTTTAGGGCCGAAGATACGCAGTATTTT.